The 4 T cell receptor beta chains below all came from one sample that was sequenced in a study of blood T cell repertoires in COVID-19. Sequenced by immunoSEQ multiplex PCR; TCRdb stores in-frame clones only, minus some. The table lists about 240,000 clones, about four fifths of them singletons, with roughly 3.2% in the top ten. The sequenced material came from peripheral blood. These receptors came from a woman aged 18-35 years with acute or convalescent COVID-19.

This clone was detected a few times. J is TRBJ1-2 and V is TRBV29-1; the match to TRBD1 covers 7 bases. The germline gives CDR1 SQVTM, CDR2 ANQGSEA. J lost 3 bases, V lost 2 bases, and 18 bases had no gene match. The CDR3 is 18 amino acids. Here the CDR3 reads CSVENSPKTGSFYYGYTF. The DNA for the CDR3 is TGCAGCGTTGAAAATTCCCCGAAGACAGGGTCTTTCTACTATGGCTACACCTTC.

On this clone: This specimen includes other DNA sequences encoding the same CDR3. The genes are TRBV30 and TRBJ1-3, with D hard to call. Trimming took 0 bases from V and 0 from J, leaving 9 bases between them. This CDR3 region has 15 residues. CDR1 GTSNPN and CDR2 SVGIG come from the germline V gene (reference sequence). CDR3 region: CAWSVQSGSGNTIYF. CDR3 nucleotides: TGTGCCTGGAGTGTACAAAGCGGCTCTGGAAACACCATATATTTT.

The chain has TRBV7-9 and TRBJ2-7; D perhaps matches TRBD1 (5 bases). CDR1 is SEHNR and CDR2 is FQNEAQ in the germline V gene (reference sequence). This CDR3 comprises 15 residues. Trimming removed 0 bases at V and 6 bases at J, with 15 bases between. CDR3 coding DNA: TGTGCCAGCAGCTTAGCGTCGCAGGGATTCATCGAGCAGTACTTC. Translating it yields CASSLASQGFIEQYF. Drawing the rest from reference TRBV7-9 and TRBJ2-7, the complete variable domain is DTGVSQNPRHKITKRGQNVTFRCDPISEHNRLYWYRQTLGQGPEFLTYFQNEAQLEKSRLLSDRFSAERPKGSFSTLEIQRTEQGDSAMYLCASSLASQGFIEQYFGPGTRLTVT.

This clone was recorded a few times. This sequence joins TRBV30 and TRBJ1-6; possible D gene TRBD1, 5 bases. Trimming took off 7 bases at V and 1 base at J, with 8 bases between the two ends. The CDR3 length is 13 residues. Per germline, CDR1 GTSNPN and CDR2 SVGIG (reference sequence). This chain's CDR3 is CAYRQSYNSPLHF. The CDR3 DNA reads as TGTGCCTACAGACAGTCCTATAATTCACCCCTCCACTTT.